This TCR beta chain was recovered during a study of PD-1 blockade in classical Hodgkin lymphoma (dated by TCRdb to the early 2020s). Regarding the research as a whole: Nivolumab dosing was 3 mg/kg intravenously every 2 weeks, continuing until either disease progression or unacceptable toxicity. A peripheral blood immune signature of response to PD-1 blockade in classical Hodgkin lymphoma was defined using TCR beta sequencing and CyTOF. Summary of the overall study and its limitations: By C4D1, a significant rise was seen in CD4+ TCR diversity but not in CD8+ TCR diversity (p=0.0027 vs p=0.16), and the rise was most apparent among complete responders (p=0.02). Only a single clinical trial cohort was studied, and what caused the repertoire differences, possibly disease activity or prior therapy, remained undefined. Lower diversity was seen in patients whose nivolumab began less than 1 year after ASCT, and these patients were left out of later analyses so that immune reconstitution would not confound the results. Trial patients achieving complete response had baseline diversity similar to newly diagnosed patients, whereas partial responders and progressors had significantly lower diversity. Baseline TCR diversity was reported to be lower in newly diagnosed patients than in healthy donors and to be lower still in relapsed/refractory patients.

Remarks on this clone: The target of this receptor is not known. Qualities for individual bases were not recorded, and no much larger clone is one base off.

According to the study, the label for this sample's time point signals: cycle 1 day 1 (C1D1), immediately before nivolumab initiation. Every trial patient had relapsed following autologous stem cell transplantation, and prior brentuximab vedotin exposure was what differed among cohorts A, B and C. The trial cohort included fewer than 60 patients with relapsed/refractory classical Hodgkin lymphoma, and each patient had a best overall response of complete response, partial response or progressive disease. Single-agent nivolumab was administered to trial patients in the multi-cohort phase II CheckMate 205 trial. An independent review committee assessed best overall response by applying the 2007 International Working Group response criteria. PBMCs from the trial were collected at three points: immediately before nivolumab initiation (C1D1), and during therapy at cycle 2 day 1 and cycle 4 day 1. After peripheral blood was drawn into 8 mL Vacutainer Cell Preparation Tubes, PBMCs were isolated by centrifugation and then cryopreserved.

The CDR3 contains 15 residues, cysteine and phenylalanine counted. Of all the DNA, just the CDR3 is kept, 45 bases in frame from base 1. The germline V gene (reference sequence) yields LNHDA for CDR1 and SQIVND for CDR2. Trimming removed 5 bases from V and 6 bases from J; the gene matches leave 6 bases unexplained. The Qiagen DNeasy kit was used to extract genomic DNA both from unsorted PBMCs and from the negatively selected CD4+ and CD8+ fractions. Amplification of TCR beta CDR3 regions was done by immunoSEQ multiplex PCR with primers that anneal to V and J segments. A synthetic immune receptor repertoire was used to minimize amplification bias, and any remaining bias was removed computationally after sequencing. The original methods were these. Custom Python scripts were used to quantify repertoire diversity as the Shannon entropy index. Unsorted, CD4+ and CD8+ repertoires were analyzed separately, except in combined analyses where CD4+ and CD8+ sequences were merged in silico. Clonal expansion was defined as a frequency increase of at least 2-fold after treatment compared with C1D1, and clones undetected at baseline were assigned a pseudocount of 0.5. Clones with 0 or 1 copy at C1D1 were classified as singleton clones, and clones with 2 or more copies were classified as non-singleton clones. Clones expanded in unsorted samples were assigned a CD4+, CD8+ or unknown annotation through matching of protein sequences in sorted samples from the same patient. Wilcoxon tests on paired samples were used to test diversity changes from C1D1 to C4D1. Not all clones reach the TCRdb copy of this immuneACCESS table, which keeps in-frame sequences only. Checked studies attribute under half of the gap to unresolved V genes and leave the rest unexplained. V and J calls and clone size come straight from that table; D and trimming were deduced from the DNA. This sample is represented by 60,000 to 75,000 clones; roughly nine tenths of them were singletons. 9.7% of the sample is held by the ten biggest clonotypes.

Specimen: peripheral blood mononuclear cells (PBMCs), collected at baseline. The chain was built from TRBV19 and TRBJ2-1, and 11 junction bases match TRBD2. The sequence was obtained from a human donor with classical Hodgkin lymphoma. The bases are TGTGCCAGTAGTTTAGCGGGGGGGAGGATCAATGAGCAGTTCTTC. This codes for CASSLAGGRINEQFF.